These 8 T cell receptor beta chains were sequenced from one sample in a study of stem cell transplantation in POMP-related autoinflammatory disease. Repertoires were generated with immunoSEQ multiplex PCR, while TCRdb's copy carries only in-frame clones and drops some. The table shows around 9,000 clones, with about 90% occurring only once. Sample: CD8+ T cells from PBMCs, taken after stem cell transplantation. These receptors came from a human patient with POMP-related autoinflammation and immune dysregulation (PRAID). Some T cells may be provided by the graft donor.

The chain joins TRBV11-3 to TRBJ2-2; D unresolved. The germline V gene has CDR1 SGHNT and CDR2 YENEEA. Trimming cost V 1 base and J 4 bases, with 4 bases left between them. The CDR3 has 13 amino acids. The CDR3 region is CASSLGVTGELFF. CDR3 nucleotides: TGTGCCAGCAGCTTAGGCGTCACCGGGGAGCTGTTTTTT.

V is TRBV9 and J is TRBJ2-7; no reliable D call. Germline V gene lookup returns CDR1 SGDLS and CDR2 YYNGEE. The CDR3 runs 14 residues. V lost 0 bases to trimming and J lost 0 bases, with 7 bases between them. CDR3 in amino acids: CASSVGRSSYEQYF. CDR3 DNA: TGTGCCAGCAGCGTAGGTAGGAGCTCCTACGAGCAGTACTTC.

J is TRBJ1-4 and V is TRBV3-1 (or the pseudogene TRBV3-2), with a possible D match to TRBD1 (6 bases). The length of the CDR3 is 17 residues. In germline, CDR1 is LGHDT, CDR2 YNNKEL (reference sequence). V gave up 0 bases and J gave up 6 bases, with 17 bases separating them. The CDR3 DNA follows: TGTGCCAGCAGCCAAGATTTTGCCCGGGGGGCGGATGAAAAACTGTTTTTT. It is translated as CASSQDFARGADEKLFF.

J is TRBJ1-5 and V is TRBV28; D is perhaps TRBD1 (6 bases). Germline V lookup: CDR1 MDHEN, CDR2 SYDVKM. The V and J ends lost 5 bases and 3 bases respectively, with 14 bases between them. The CDR3 covers 15 residues. Here the CDR3 reads CASSGAPGANQPQHF. CDR3 DNA: TGTGCCAGCAGTGGGGCCCCGGGGGCCAATCAGCCCCAGCATTTT.

The chain is built from TRBV3-1 (or the pseudogene TRBV3-2) and TRBJ2-3; 9 positions agree with TRBD1. Germline CDR1 LGHDT, CDR2 YNNKEL (reference sequence). J was trimmed by 1 base and V by 4 bases; bases with no gene match: 9. The length of the CDR3 is 17 residues. The CDR3 DNA is TGTGCCAGCAGCCGTCCCGGGACAGGGTTCGGCACAGATACGCAGTATTTT. Encoded protein: CASSRPGTGFGTDTQYF.

V usage is TRBV6-5 and J usage is TRBJ1-6; 7 nucleotides line up with TRBD1. Losses at the gene ends were 6 bases for V and 6 bases for J; bases not matched to a gene: 8. Germline lookup yields CDR1 MNHEY and CDR2 SVGAGI. The CDR3 has 15 residues. The CDR3 nucleotides read TGTGCCAGCAGCAAAACAGGGGTTTTTAATTCACCCCTCCACTTT. Encoded protein: CASSKTGVFNSPLHF.

This clone appeared a few times. V usage is TRBV4-1 and J usage is TRBJ2-1, with D maybe TRBD1 (5 bases). This CDR3 comprises 12 residues. Trimming stripped 3 bases from V and 10 bases from J, with 10 bases between. Germline CDR1 is MGHRA and CDR2 is YSYEKL. The CDR3 is CASSHAGKEQFF. CDR3 nucleotides: TGCGCCAGCAGCCACGCAGGGAAAGAGCAGTTCTTC.

This rearrangement joins TRBV7-2 to TRBJ2-7; D tentatively fits TRBD1 or TRBD2 (5 bases each). The V end lost 8 bases, the J end lost 0 bases, and 14 bases lay between the germline ends. Per germline, CDR1 SGHTA and CDR2 FQGNSA. This CDR3 region has 14 residues. CDR3 nucleotides: TGTGCCAGCGTCTGGGACCTGGGCTCCTACGAGCAGTACTTC. Translated, it gives CASVWDLGSYEQYF.